Detailed here is one TCR beta chain. Participants, roughly 18 to 90 years old, spanned fewer than 25 US areas. Allocation to cohorts depended on clinical history reported by the participants. Resolution of symptoms, clearance, or two negative PCRs was present in recovered Cohort 3 donors. The repertoire was sequenced with immunoSEQ multiplex PCR; TCRdb's copy has only in-frame clones and lacks some. The sample contains approximately 490,000 clones, roughly 87% of which appear only once. This sample was taken from a study of blood T cell repertoires in COVID-19. Background on the study: Acute and convalescent COVID-19 specimens originated in the United States, Italy and Spain.

V lost 1 base to trimming and J lost 2 bases; unmatched junction nucleotides: 3. Germline values: CDR1 LGHNT, CDR2 FRNRAP. The CDR3 sequence is 16 residues long. The sequence derives from a young woman who had recovered from COVID-19. What was sequenced was PBMCs or T cells enriched from blood (not recorded which). The chain couples TRBV12-5 to TRBJ2-3; 10 nucleotides align to TRBD1. This CDR3 reads CASGLEGTGVTDTQYF. The DNA for the CDR3 is TGTGCTAGTGGTTTGGAAGGGACAGGGGTCACAGATACGCAGTATTTT.